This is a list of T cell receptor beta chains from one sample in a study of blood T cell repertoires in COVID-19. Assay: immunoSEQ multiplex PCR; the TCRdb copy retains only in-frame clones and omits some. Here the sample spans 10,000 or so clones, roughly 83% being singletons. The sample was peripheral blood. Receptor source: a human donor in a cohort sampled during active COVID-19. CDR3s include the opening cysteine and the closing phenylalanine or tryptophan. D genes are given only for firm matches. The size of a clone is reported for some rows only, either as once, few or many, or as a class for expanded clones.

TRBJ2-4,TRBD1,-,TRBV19,CASNGQGKNIQYF,TGTGCCAGCAACGGACAGGGAAAAAACATTCAGTACTTC
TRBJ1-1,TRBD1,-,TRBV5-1,CASSLGTGRAFF,TGCGCCAGCAGCTTGGGGACAGGGCGGGCTTTCTTT
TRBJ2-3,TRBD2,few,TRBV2,CASSRLAGVADTQYF,TGTGCCAGCAGCCGACTAGCGGGAGTGGCAGATACGCAGTATTTT
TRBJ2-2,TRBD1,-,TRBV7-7,CASSPARQGNTGELFF,TGTGCCAGCAGCCCAGCTAGACAGGGGAACACCGGGGAGCTGTTTTTT
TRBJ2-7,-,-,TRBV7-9,CASSLRQSSYEQYF,TGTGCCAGCAGCTTAAGACAGAGCTCCTACGAGCAGTACTTC
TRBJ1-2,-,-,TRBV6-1,CASSEVANYGYTF,TGTGCCAGCAGTGAAGTAGCTAACTATGGCTACACCTTC
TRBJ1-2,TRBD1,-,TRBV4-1,CASSQGQRAVSGYTF,TGCGCCAGCAGCCAGGGACAGCGAGCGGTTAGTGGCTACACCTTC
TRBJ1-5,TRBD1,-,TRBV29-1,CSVVLAGQGAGSNQPQHF,TGCAGCGTTGTGCTTGCGGGACAGGGGGCTGGGAGCAATCAGCCCCAGCATTTT
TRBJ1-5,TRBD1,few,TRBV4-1,CASRRTGGDSNQPQHF,TGCGCCAGCAGAAGGACAGGGGGAGATAGCAATCAGCCCCAGCATTTT
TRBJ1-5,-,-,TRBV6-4,CASSESPSGQPQHF,TGTGCCAGCAGTGAGTCGCCCTCGGGGCAGCCCCAGCATTTT
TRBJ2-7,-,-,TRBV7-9,CASSLVTGSVSYEQYF,TGTGCCAGCAGCTTAGTAACCGGGAGCGTATCCTACGAGCAGTACTTC
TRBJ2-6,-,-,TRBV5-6,CASSYPGSGANVLTF,TGTGCCAGCAGTTATCCGGGCTCTGGGGCCAACGTCCTGACTTTC
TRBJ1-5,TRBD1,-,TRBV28,CASQTPRDRGRRRNQPQHF,TGTGCCAGCCAAACCCCCCGGGACAGGGGGCGGCGGCGCAATCAGCCCCAGCATTTT
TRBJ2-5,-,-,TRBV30,CACIRGGLKETQYF,TGTGCCTGCATCAGGGGCGGGCTGAAAGAGACCCAGTACTTC
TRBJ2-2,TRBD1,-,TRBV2,CASSEDLRQGALRAGELFF,TGTGCCAGCAGTGAAGACCTGAGACAGGGGGCGCTTCGTGCCGGGGAGCTGTTTTTT
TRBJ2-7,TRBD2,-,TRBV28,CASSSAPWASGTTYEQYF,TGTGCCAGCAGTTCGGCGCCCTGGGCTAGCGGGACCACCTACGAGCAGTACTTC
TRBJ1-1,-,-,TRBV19,CASSIGSRGMNTEAFF,TGTGCCAGTAGTATAGGTTCGCGGGGGATGAACACTGAAGCTTTCTTT
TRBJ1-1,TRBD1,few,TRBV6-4,CASSRTGNTEAFF,TGTGCCAGCAGTCGGACAGGGAACACTGAAGCTTTCTTT
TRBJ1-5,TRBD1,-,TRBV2,CASREHRGGNQPQHF,TGTGCCAGCAGGGAACACAGGGGTGGCAATCAGCCCCAGCATTTT
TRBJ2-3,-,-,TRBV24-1,CATSDFPSGTRSDTQYF,TGTGCCACCAGTGATTTCCCCTCAGGAACTAGGTCAGATACGCAGTATTTT
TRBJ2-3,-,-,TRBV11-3,CASSLNLADTQYF,TGTGCCAGCAGCTTAAATCTCGCAGATACGCAGTATTTT
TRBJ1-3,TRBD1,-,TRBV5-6,CASSFWTGTNPGNTIYF,TGTGCCAGCAGCTTTTGGACAGGAACAAATCCTGGAAACACCATATATTTT
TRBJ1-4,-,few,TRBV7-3,CASSFERGSGGEKLFF,TGTGCCAGCAGCTTTGAAAGGGGCTCGGGAGGTGAAAAACTGTTTTTT
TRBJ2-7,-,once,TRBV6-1,CASSEAQGLSYEQYF,TGTGCCAGCAGTGAAGCTCAGGGGCTCTCCTACGAGCAGTACTTC